This is a list of T cell receptor beta chains from one sample in a study of cytomegalovirus exposure and HLA in healthy donors. Clones were read by immunoSEQ multiplex PCR, and TCRdb kept only the in-frame ones, dropping some. The data hold about 160,000 clones, with under 75% observed a single time. Sample: PBMCs. These receptors came from a man between 35 and 55 years old in good health and CMV-seropositive. Both conserved end residues are part of each CDR3. D genes are given only for firm matches. Part of the rows lack a size; the others show once, few, many or a class for expanded clones.

>NA|NA|TRBV7-9|TRBJ2-5
CSSSPGAGGETQYF
TGTTCCAGCAGCCCAGGGGCAGGTGGGGAGACCCAGTACTTC
>NA|NA|TRBV7-3|TRBJ1-1
CASSLGGLTEAFF
TGTGCCAGCAGCTTAGGGGGACTCACTGAAGCTTTCTTT
>few|TRBD1|TRBV5-6|TRBJ2-7
CASSSRDSSYEQYF
TGTGCCAGCAGCTCCCGGGACAGCTCCTACGAGCAGTACTTC
>NA|NA|TRBV27|TRBJ2-7
CASRHSYEQYF
TGTGCCAGCAGACACTCCTACGAGCAGTACTTC
>NA|TRBD2|TRBV7-2|TRBJ2-1
CASSFSASGGESNEQFF
TGTGCCAGCAGCTTTTCGGCTAGCGGGGGGGAGTCCAATGAGCAGTTCTTC
>NA|TRBD2|TRBV27|TRBJ2-5
CASTSLRSGGAEETQYF
TGTGCCAGCACTTCACTCCGGAGCGGGGGGGCCGAGGAGACCCAGTACTTC
>NA|NA|TRBV5-6|TRBJ2-7
CASTPNIGAGEQYF
TGTGCCAGCACCCCTAATATAGGGGCAGGGGAGCAGTACTTC
>few|NA|TRBV2|TRBJ1-2
CASSEASKGGASGYTF
TGTGCCAGCAGTGAAGCATCAAAGGGGGGGGCGTCTGGCTACACCTTC
>NA|NA|TRBV29-1|TRBJ2-1
CSVRGQYTNEQFF
TGCAGCGTTAGAGGACAGTATACAAATGAGCAGTTCTTC
>NA|NA|TRBV5-4|TRBJ1-2
CASSRRVNYGYTF
TGTGCCAGCAGCCGGAGGGTTAACTATGGCTACACCTTC
>NA|TRBD1|TRBV5-8|TRBJ2-1
CASSLGGQGILFGYNEQFF
TGTGCCAGCAGCTTGGGAGGACAGGGTATCCTTTTTGGGTACAATGAGCAGTTCTTC
>NA|TRBD1|TRBV4-1|TRBJ1-2
CASSQPGQKNYGYTF
TGCGCCAGCAGCCAACCGGGACAGAAAAACTATGGCTACACCTTC
>NA|TRBD1|TRBV19|TRBJ1-2
CASSRKTGGYGYTF
TGTGCCAGTAGCCGGAAGACAGGGGGGTATGGCTACACCTTC
>NA|NA|TRBV2|TRBJ2-3
CASRKQGIGDTQYF
TGTGCCAGCAGGAAACAGGGAATTGGGGATACGCAGTATTTT
>NA|TRBD2|TRBV2|TRBJ2-1
CATASGMFNEQFF
TGTGCCACCGCTAGCGGAATGTTCAATGAGCAGTTCTTC